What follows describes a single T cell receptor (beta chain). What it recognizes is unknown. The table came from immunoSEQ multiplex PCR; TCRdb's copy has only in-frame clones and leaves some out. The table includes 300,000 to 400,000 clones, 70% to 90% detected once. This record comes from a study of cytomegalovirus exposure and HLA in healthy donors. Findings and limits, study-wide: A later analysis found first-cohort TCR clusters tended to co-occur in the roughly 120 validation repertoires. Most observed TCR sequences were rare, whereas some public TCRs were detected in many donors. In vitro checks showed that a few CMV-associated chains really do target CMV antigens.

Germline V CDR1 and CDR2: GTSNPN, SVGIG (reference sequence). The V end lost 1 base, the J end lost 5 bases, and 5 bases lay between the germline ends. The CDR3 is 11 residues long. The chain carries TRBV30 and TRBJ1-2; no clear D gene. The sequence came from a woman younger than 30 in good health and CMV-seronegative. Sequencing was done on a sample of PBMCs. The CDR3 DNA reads TGTGCCTGGAGTGCTAGATATGGCTACACCTTC. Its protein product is CAWSARYGYTF.